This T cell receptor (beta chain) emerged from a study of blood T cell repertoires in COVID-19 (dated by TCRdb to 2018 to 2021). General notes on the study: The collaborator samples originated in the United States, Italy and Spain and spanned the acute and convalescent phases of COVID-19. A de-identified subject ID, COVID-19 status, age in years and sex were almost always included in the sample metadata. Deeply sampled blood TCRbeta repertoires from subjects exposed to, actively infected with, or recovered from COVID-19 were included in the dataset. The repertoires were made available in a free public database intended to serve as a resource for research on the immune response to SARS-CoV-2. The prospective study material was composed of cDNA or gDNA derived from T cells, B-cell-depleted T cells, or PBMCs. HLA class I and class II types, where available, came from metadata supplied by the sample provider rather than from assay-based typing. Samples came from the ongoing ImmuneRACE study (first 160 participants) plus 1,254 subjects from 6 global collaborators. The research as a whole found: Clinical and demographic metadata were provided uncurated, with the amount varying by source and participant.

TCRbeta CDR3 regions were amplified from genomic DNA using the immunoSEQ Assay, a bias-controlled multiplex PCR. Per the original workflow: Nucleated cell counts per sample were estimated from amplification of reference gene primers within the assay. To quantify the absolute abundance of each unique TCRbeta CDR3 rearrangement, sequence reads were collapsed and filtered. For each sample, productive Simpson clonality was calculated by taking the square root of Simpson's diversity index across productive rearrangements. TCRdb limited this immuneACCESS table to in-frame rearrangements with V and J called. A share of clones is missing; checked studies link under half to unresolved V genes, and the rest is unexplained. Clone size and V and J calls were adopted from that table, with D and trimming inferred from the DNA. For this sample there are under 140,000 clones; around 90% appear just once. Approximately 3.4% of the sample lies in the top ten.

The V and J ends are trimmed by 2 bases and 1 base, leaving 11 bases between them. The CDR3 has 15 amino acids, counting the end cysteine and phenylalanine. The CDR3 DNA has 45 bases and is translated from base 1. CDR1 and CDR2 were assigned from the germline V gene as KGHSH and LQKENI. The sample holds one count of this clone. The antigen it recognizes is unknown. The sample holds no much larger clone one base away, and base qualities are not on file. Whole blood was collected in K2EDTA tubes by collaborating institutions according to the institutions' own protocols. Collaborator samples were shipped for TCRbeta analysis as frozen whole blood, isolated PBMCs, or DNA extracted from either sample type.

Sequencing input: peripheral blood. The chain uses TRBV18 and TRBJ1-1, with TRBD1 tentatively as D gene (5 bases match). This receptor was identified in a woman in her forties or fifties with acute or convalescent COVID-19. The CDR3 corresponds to CASSPYQGRNTEAFF. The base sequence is TGTGCCAGCTCACCATACCAGGGAAGGAACACTGAAGCTTTCTTT. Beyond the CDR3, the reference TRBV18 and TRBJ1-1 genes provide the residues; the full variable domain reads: NAGVMQNPRHLVRRRGQEARLRCSPMKGHSHVYWYRQLPEEGLKFMVYLQKENIIDESGMPKERFSAEFPKEGPSILRIQQVVRGDSAAYFCASSPYQGRNTEAFFGQGTRLTVV.